A single sample gave rise to the 10 T cell receptor beta chains below, sequenced in a study of T cells in Graves' hyperthyroidism and ophthalmopathy. The CDR3 regions of TCR beta were amplified from RNA transcripts. TCR CDR3 underwent first-round RT-PCR with the HTBI primer set. TCRdb re-called the multiplex PCR reads with MiXCR, one entry per CDR3 protein. The sample includes approximately 300,000 distinct CDR3 sequences, around a fifth of them seen just once. Specimen: blood. The receptor source for this set is a man between 45 and 60 years old with Graves' ophthalmopathy.

This clonotype was seen repeatedly, ten times or more. The chain links TRBV30 to TRBJ2-3; TRBD2 is a possible D gene (6 bases). Germline assignment: CDR1 GTSNPN and CDR2 SVGIG (reference sequence). Trimming removed 3 bases from V and 2 bases from J, with 18 bases in between. This CDR3 has 16 amino acids. The DNA for the CDR3 is TGTGCCTGGAGCCCCCCGGGAGCTATAAACACAGATACGCAGTATTTT. It translates to CAWSPPGAINTDTQYF.

This clonotype was recorded a few times. The chain combines TRBV28 with TRBJ1-2, with TRBD1 matching over 8 bases. Trimming took 2 bases from V and 7 from J; bases not matched to a gene: 6. The germline CDR1 and CDR2 sequences are MDHEN and SYDVKM. The CDR3 consists of 14 residues. CDR3 nucleotides: TGTGCCAGCAGTTTACCTGGGACAGGAGGTGGCTACACCTTC. This encodes CASSLPGTGGGYTF.

This chain joins TRBV6-1 and TRBJ1-5, with D unclear. CDR1 and CDR2 from the germline V gene are MNHNS and SASEGT. V was clipped by 0 bases and J by 5 bases, with 11 bases between them. This CDR3 has 15 amino acids. The CDR3 loop is CASSEAGNGHQPQHF. The CDR3 nucleotides are TGTGCCAGCAGTGAAGCAGGGAACGGGCATCAGCCCCAGCATTTT.

This clonotype was seen at least ten times. This chain joins TRBV5-1 and TRBJ2-3, with TRBD2 matching 12 bases. CDR1 and CDR2 (germline): SGHRS, YFSETQ. The CDR3 totals 18 residues. V shed 4 bases and J 2 bases; nucleotides not matched to a gene: 11. As DNA, the CDR3 is TGCGCCAGCAGCCTGGGGACTAGCGGGCTAGGCTACACAGATACGCAGTATTTT. The encoded protein is CASSLGTSGLGYTDTQYF.

This clonotype came up many times. The gene calls are TRBV5-1 and TRBJ1-1, with no clear D. Trimming took 4 bases from V and 5 from J, leaving 12 bases between them. Germline loops: CDR1 SGHRS, CDR2 YFSETQ. This CDR3 has 13 amino acids. The CDR3 DNA sequence: TGCGCCAGCAGCCCGGCAGGATTAACTGAAGCTTTCTTT. Protein product: CASSPAGLTEAFF.

The J gene is TRBJ1-1, the V gene TRBV6-1; D is unclear. CDR1 and CDR2 from the germline V gene are MNHNS and SASEGT. The CDR3 covers 15 residues. Trimming stripped 1 base from V and 3 bases from J, with 12 bases between. The CDR3, as DNA: TGTGCCAGCAGTGAAGATGGGGATCGGGACACTGAAGCTTTCTTT. Protein product: CASSEDGDRDTEAFF.

The genes are TRBV27 and TRBJ2-5; D gene uncertain. Germline V gene lookup returns CDR1 MNHEY and CDR2 SMNVEV (reference sequence). The ends were cut back, 5 bases at V and 2 bases at J, with 12 bases in the middle. This CDR3 is 14 amino acids long. CDR3 loop: CASSPTRLQETQYF. In DNA, the CDR3 is TGTGCCAGCAGTCCAACCAGGTTACAAGAGACCCAGTACTTC.

The J gene is TRBJ2-7, the V gene TRBV28, with 7 bases aligning to TRBD2. Germline V lookup: CDR1 MDHEN, CDR2 SYDVKM. The CDR3 sequence is 14 residues long. Unmatched junction bases numbered 7, after V lost 5 bases and J lost 3 bases. CDR3 DNA sequence: TGTGCCAGCAGTAGACGACTAGCAGGCTACGAGCAGTACTTC. It is translated as CASSRRLAGYEQYF.

The chain carries TRBV7-9 and TRBJ2-6; D not resolved. Per germline, CDR1 SEHNR and CDR2 FQNEAQ (reference sequence). This CDR3 contains 16 residues. Trimming left V 6 bases short and J 4 bases short, with 16 bases between. The CDR3 DNA reads as TGTGCCAGCAGGTCCGACTCCTTGGGGGGGGCCAACGTCCTGACTTTC. It yields the protein CASRSDSLGGANVLTF.

Ten or more counts support this clonotype. This rearrangement joins TRBV5-1 to TRBJ2-1, with 10 nucleotides matching TRBD1. Germline values: CDR1 SGHRS, CDR2 YFSETQ. CDR3 length: 16 residues. V shed 4 bases, J shed 8 bases, and the junction held 12 bases outside the gene matches. CDR3 DNA sequence: TGCGCCAGCAGCATATTCCGGGACAGGGGATCCGATGAGCAGTTCTTC. Protein: CASSIFRDRGSDEQFF.